The rows below give T cell receptor beta chains drawn from one sample of a study of cytomegalovirus exposure and HLA in healthy donors. Using immunoSEQ multiplex PCR, the repertoire was profiled, and TCRdb retains in-frame clones only, with some absent. Among 120,000 or so clones listed, approximately 80% were seen once. The material sequenced was PBMCs. The receptors shown here come from a man between 50 and 59 years old in good health and CMV-seronegative. Each CDR3 is given with its conserved first and last residue. Fields, in order: D gene, clone size, V gene, J gene, CDR3 protein, CDR3 DNA. A D gene is named only where the DNA matches it firmly. A clone size is listed for some rows: how often the clone was seen (once, few, many), or a class if it is expanded.

>TRBD2|-|TRBV19|TRBJ2-1
CASKRSGDSYNEQFF
TGTGCCAGTAAGAGAAGCGGGGACTCCTACAATGAGCAGTTCTTC
>-|-|TRBV4-1|TRBJ1-2
CASSLPGGRSDGYTF
TGCGCCAGCAGCCTTCCTGGGGGCAGATCAGATGGCTACACCTTC
>-|once|TRBV19|TRBJ2-7
CASSRRWNSYEQYF
TGTGCCAGTAGCCGGCGGTGGAACTCCTACGAGCAGTACTTC
>TRBD2|-|TRBV6-5|TRBJ2-7
CASTGRGKVKQYF
TGTGCCAGCACCGGGAGGGGGAAAGTTAAGCAGTACTTC
>TRBD2|-|TRBV27|TRBJ2-7
CASSLAGGLVGEQYF
TGTGCCAGCAGTTTAGCGGGAGGGCTTGTTGGCGAGCAGTACTTC
>-|-|TRBV7-2|TRBJ2-3
CASSLGNTQGAQYF
TGTGCCAGCAGCTTAGGGAACACCCAAGGAGCGCAGTATTTT
>-|few|TRBV18|TRBJ1-4
CASSPAGEKLFF
TGTGCCAGCTCACCAGCGGGGGAAAAACTGTTTTTT
>-|-|TRBV9|TRBJ2-7
CASSVAAPGEQYF
TGTGCCAGCAGCGTAGCTGCACCGGGCGAGCAGTACTTC
>-|few|TRBV30|TRBJ2-3
CAWAPGVTQYF
TGTGCCTGGGCCCCAGGGGTGACGCAGTATTTT
>-|once|TRBV14|TRBJ2-4
CASSQDPGQNIQYF
TGTGCCAGCAGCCAAGATCCTGGGCAAAACATTCAGTACTTC
>TRBD1|-|TRBV4-2|TRBJ2-7
CASSQRQGAYEQYF
TGTGCCAGCAGCCAACGACAGGGGGCCTACGAGCAGTACTTC
>-|-|TRBV4-2|TRBJ2-2
CASSQGHAGSNTGELFF
TGTGCCAGCAGCCAAGGACATGCGGGGTCGAACACCGGGGAGCTGTTTTTT
>-|few|TRBV27|TRBJ1-1
CASSLSTGRTEAFF
TGTGCCAGCAGTTTATCGACGGGGAGGACTGAAGCTTTCTTT
>-|once|TRBV5-1|TRBJ2-7
CASSLDRFHEQYF
TGCGCCAGCAGCTTGGACAGGTTCCACGAGCAGTACTTC
>TRBD1|-|TRBV10-3|TRBJ2-7
CAISESATGGSYEQYF
TGTGCCATCAGTGAGTCGGCGACAGGGGGCTCCTACGAGCAGTACTTC
>-|-|TRBV14|TRBJ1-6
CASRAGTYNSPLHF
TGTGCCAGCAGGGCCGGGACCTATAATTCACCCCTCCACTTT
>TRBD2|-|TRBV11-2|TRBJ2-1
CASSLGEGLAEQFF
TGTGCCAGCAGCTTAGGCGAAGGACTAGCGGAGCAGTTCTTC
>TRBD1|-|TRBV19|TRBJ1-1
CASSIAGQGTTEAFF
TGTGCCAGTAGTATAGCAGGACAGGGGACCACTGAAGCTTTCTTT
>TRBD2|-|TRBV5-1|TRBJ2-5
CASTTSGEGTQYF
TGCGCCAGCACGACTAGCGGGGAGGGGACCCAGTACTTC
>-|few|TRBV18|TRBJ1-4
CASPSTGRANEKLFF
TGTGCCAGCCCCTCAACAGGGCGGGCTAATGAAAAACTGTTTTTT
>-|once|TRBV19|TRBJ2-7
CASSIDQGTDSYEQYF
TGTGCCAGTAGTATAGATCAGGGTACGGATTCCTACGAGCAGTACTTC
>TRBD1|-|TRBV5-1|TRBJ2-4
CASSPGTVNIQYF
TGCGCCAGCAGCCCCGGGACAGTAAACATTCAGTACTTC
>TRBD1|-|TRBV2|TRBJ2-7
CASSRDRGLGGEQYF
TGTGCCAGCAGTCGGGACAGGGGCCTCGGGGGCGAGCAGTACTTC
>TRBD2|-|TRBV7-9|TRBJ2-2
CASSSGLSPYTGELFF
TGTGCCAGCAGCTCGGGACTATCACCTTACACCGGGGAGCTGTTTTTT
>-|-|TRBV2|TRBJ1-5
CASSLPDQPQHF
TGTGCCAGCAGCCTCCCAGATCAGCCCCAGCATTTT
>TRBD1|-|TRBV5-5|TRBJ2-5
CASSITGEGGETQYF
TGTGCCAGCAGCATCACAGGGGAAGGGGGTGAGACCCAGTACTTC
>-|-|TRBV25-1|TRBJ1-6
CASSAVHNSPLHF
TGTGCCAGCAGTGCAGTGCATAATTCACCCCTCCACTTT
>TRBD2|-|TRBV4-3|TRBJ2-1
CASSQGRIAGGTYNEQFF
TGCGCCAGCAGCCAGGGGCGGATAGCGGGAGGCACCTACAATGAGCAGTTCTTC
>-|once|TRBV15|TRBJ1-5
CATSRDLRVQPQHF
TGTGCCACCAGCAGAGATCTGCGGGTTCAGCCCCAGCATTTT
>-|-|TRBV1|TRBJ2-2
CTSSQPTRDNANTGELFF
TGCACCAGCAGCCAGCCAACTCGGGACAACGCGAACACCGGGGAGCTGTTTTTT
>-|once|TRBV4-1|TRBJ1-2
CASSRRTNKETNYGYTF
TGCGCCAGCAGCCGCCGGACAAACAAGGAGACTAACTATGGCTACACCTTC
>-|-|TRBV7-7|TRBJ2-1
CASSLDTRPHNEQFF
TGTGCCAGCAGCTTAGATACTAGGCCCCACAATGAGCAGTTCTTC
>-|-|TRBV15|TRBJ2-3
CATSREVVGGGTDTQYF
TGTGCCACCAGCAGAGAGGTGGTGGGAGGAGGCACAGATACGCAGTATTTT
>TRBD2|-|TRBV25-1|TRBJ2-3
CASSLAGGPDGQYF
TGTGCCAGCAGTCTAGCGGGAGGGCCAGACGGGCAGTATTTT
>TRBD2|-|TRBV4-2|TRBJ2-2
CASSQDMAGGRTGELFF
TGTGCCAGCAGCCAAGATATGGCGGGGGGGCGAACCGGGGAGCTGTTTTTT
>TRBD1|-|TRBV6-1|TRBJ2-1
CASSDPGQTSNEQFF
TGTGCCAGCAGTGATCCGGGACAGACCAGTAATGAGCAGTTCTTC
>TRBD2|-|TRBV7-2|TRBJ2-2
CASSLGLALVGKLFF
TGTGCCAGCAGCTTAGGACTAGCATTAGTTGGGAAGCTGTTTTTT
>TRBD2|-|TRBV9|TRBJ2-3
CASSVTGTSVTDTQYF
TGTGCCAGCAGCGTTACCGGGACTAGCGTTACAGATACGCAGTATTTT
>TRBD1|-|TRBV6-5|TRBJ1-1
CASSYGQGGDIEAFF
TGTGCCAGCAGTTACGGGCAGGGGGGTGACATTGAAGCTTTCTTT
>TRBD2|-|TRBV27|TRBJ2-2
CASISLAGGRTNTGELFF
TGTGCCAGCATATCTCTAGCGGGAGGTAGAACGAACACCGGGGAGCTGTTTTTT
>TRBD1|-|TRBV30|TRBJ1-1
CAWSPGTVYEAFF
TGTGCCTGGAGTCCCGGGACAGTGTATGAAGCTTTCTTT
>TRBD1|few|TRBV15|TRBJ1-1
CATSRGVGGTGEAFF
TGTGCCACCAGCAGGGGGGTAGGAGGGACAGGGGAAGCTTTCTTT
>TRBD2|-|TRBV12-5|TRBJ2-7
CASGSFHGGYEQYF
TGTGCTAGTGGCTCATTCCACGGGGGGTACGAGCAGTACTTC
>TRBD2|-|TRBV7-2|TRBJ2-5
CASSSLAGFQETQYF
TGTGCCAGCAGCTCACTAGCGGGGTTCCAAGAGACCCAGTACTTC
>TRBD1|-|TRBV10-3|TRBJ1-1
CATRGQQKAFF
TGTGCCACCCGGGGACAGCAAAAAGCTTTCTTT
>-|-|TRBV7-2|TRBJ2-7
CASSLEGLASYEQYF
TGTGCCAGCAGCCTCGAGGGGCTAGCGAGCTACGAGCAGTACTTC
>-|few|TRBV28|TRBJ1-5
CASSPSPREPQHF
TGTGCCAGCAGCCCCAGCCCCCGGGAGCCCCAGCATTTT
>-|-|TRBV7-2|TRBJ2-3
CASSLNRLTDTQYF
TGTGCCAGCAGCTTAAACAGGCTCACAGATACGCAGTATTTT
>-|-|TRBV28|TRBJ2-7
CASRQSYEQYF
TGTGCCAGCAGACAATCCTACGAGCAGTACTTC
>-|once|TRBV29-1|TRBJ1-1
CSADQSGRAFF
TGCAGCGCAGATCAGAGTGGGAGAGCTTTCTTT
>-|-|TRBV2|TRBJ2-3
CASSYRDPRPDTQYF
TGTGCCAGCAGCTACAGGGATCCGAGGCCAGATACGCAGTATTTT